Presented here are 28 T cell receptor beta chains from one specimen sequenced in a study of T cell responses to AZD1222 COVID-19 vaccine. Sequencing used immunoSEQ multiplex PCR; TCRdb keeps in-frame clones, though not all of them. The table lists 150,000 to 200,000 clones, around 90% of them singletons, with around 10% in the top ten. Specimen: peripheral blood, collected 28 days after the second AZD1222 dose. These receptors were taken from an adult who received the AZD1222 COVID-19 vaccine.

The chain has TRBV14 and TRBJ1-4, with a weak D call TRBD1 (6 bases). There are 15 residues in the CDR3. Germline V gives CDR1 SGHDN, CDR2 FVKESK. Trimming took off 3 bases at V and 6 bases at J, with 14 bases between the two ends. The CDR3 region has the DNA TGTGCCAGCAGCCAGCACAGGGCGGAACATGAAAAACTGTTTTTT. Its protein is CASSQHRAEHEKLFF.

The genes are TRBV10-2 and TRBJ2-7; no clear D gene. V lost 2 bases and J lost 2, with 7 bases in between. The CDR3 has 13 amino acids. Germline lookup yields CDR1 WSHSY and CDR2 SAAADI. CDR3 amino acids: CASSERYTYEQYF. The CDR3 coding sequence is TGCGCCAGCAGTGAGCGGTATACCTACGAGCAGTACTTC.

The V call is TRBV5-1, the J call TRBJ1-2; D not certain. CDR1 and CDR2 (germline): SGHRS, YFSETQ. The V and J ends lost 5 bases and 2 bases respectively, with 10 bases between them. The CDR3 consists of 13 residues. CDR3 in amino acids: CASSNGENYGYTF. The DNA for the CDR3 is TGCGCCAGCAGTAACGGGGAGAACTATGGCTACACCTTC.

The rearrangement links TRBV9 to TRBJ1-3; unclear D gene. There are 15 residues in the CDR3. Trimming took 4 bases from V and 0 from J, leaving 11 bases between them. Germline V gene lookup returns CDR1 SGDLS and CDR2 YYNGEE. CDR3 in DNA: TGTGCCAGCAGCCCCAGCGGAAGCTCTGGAAACACCATATATTTT. As protein: CASSPSGSSGNTIYF. The complete variable domain, with remaining parts taken from reference TRBV9 and TRBJ1-3, reads DSGVTQTPKHLITATGQRVTLRCSPRSGDLSVYWYQQSLDQGLQFLIQYYNGEERAKGNILERFSAQQFPDLHSELNLSSLELGDSALYFCASSPSGSSGNTIYFGEGSWLTVV.

The chain is built from TRBV5-1 and TRBJ1-5; D is uncertain. This CDR3 is 14 amino acids long. Germline CDR1 reads SGHRS; CDR2 reads YFSETQ. Trimming cost V 0 bases and J 7 bases, with 11 bases left between them. DNA of the CDR3: TGCGCCAGCAGCTTGGAGGCGGGAGAACAGCCCCAGCATTTT. Residues: CASSLEAGEQPQHF.

This clone was picked up one time. Germline and junction disagree at one end, which may indicate a read error. This chain joins TRBV6-1 and TRBJ1-6; 9 bases are shared with TRBD1. Germline V CDR1 and CDR2: MNHNS, SASEGT. CDR3 length: 14 residues. The CDR3 loop is CASSEGTGIAPLHF. The CDR3 DNA is TGTGCCAGCAGCGAAGGGACAGGGATCGCACCCCTCCACTTT.

The chain uses TRBV5-4 and TRBJ2-3, with a tentative D call TRBD1 (5 bases). The germline CDR1 and CDR2 sequences are SGHNT and YYREEE (reference sequence). This CDR3 has 16 residues. V lost 0 bases and J lost 4, with 15 bases in between. The CDR3: CASSLAGIQGPDTQYF. CDR3 DNA sequence: TGTGCCAGCAGCTTGGCTGGTATCCAGGGCCCAGATACGCAGTATTTT.

This rearrangement joins TRBV6-5 to TRBJ1-2; 8 positions agree with TRBD1. This CDR3 has 13 amino acids. The germline V gene encodes CDR1 MNHEY and CDR2 SVGAGI. The trim removed 6 bases at V and 8 bases at J, leaving 8 bases unmatched. CDR3 nucleotide sequence: TGTGCCAGCAGACCAGGGGGCGAGGCGGGCTACACCTTC. It yields the protein CASRPGGEAGYTF.

The chain employs TRBV9 and TRBJ2-1; 9 positions match TRBD2. CDR3 length equals 15 residues. V dropped 0 bases and J dropped 4; count of bases not matched to a gene: 2. Germline loops: CDR1 SGDLS, CDR2 YYNGEE. The CDR3 DNA sequence: TGTGCCAGCAGCGTAGCTAGCGGGGCTTACAATGAGCAGTTCTTC. Translating gives CASSVASGAYNEQFF. Complete variable domain (other parts from reference TRBV9 and TRBJ2-1): DSGVTQTPKHLITATGQRVTLRCSPRSGDLSVYWYQQSLDQGLQFLIQYYNGEERAKGNILERFSAQQFPDLHSELNLSSLELGDSALYFCASSVASGAYNEQFFGPGTRLTVL.

The genes are TRBV7-8 and TRBJ1-2, with TRBD1 matching over 9 bases. Trimming removed 3 bases from V and 4 bases from J; junction bases left unmatched: 6. The CDR3 consists of 15 residues. Germline V lookup: CDR1 SGHVS, CDR2 FQNEAQ. CDR3: CASSLGQGLSYGYTF. DNA of the CDR3: TGTGCCAGCAGCTTGGGACAGGGACTCTCCTATGGCTACACCTTC.

The V gene is TRBV2, the J gene TRBJ1-2; D gene uncertain. Germline CDR1 and CDR2: SNHLY and FYNNEI. This CDR3 has 16 residues. Trimming pared 3 bases from V and 3 bases from J, leaving 17 bases between. In nucleotides, the CDR3 is TGTGCCAGCAGTGACGTCAGGTATGCAGGAGACTATGGCTACACCTTC. It translates to CASSDVRYAGDYGYTF.

V is TRBV4-2 and J is TRBJ1-2; 9 bases match TRBD1. Trimming removed 1 base from V and 7 bases from J; junction bases left unmatched: 7. Germline V gene data show CDR1 as LGHNA and CDR2 as YNFKEQ. The length of the CDR3 is 15 residues. CDR3 DNA sequence: TGTGCCAGCAGCCAAGCCATGGGACAGGGTGCTGGCTACACCTTC. Translated, it gives CASSQAMGQGAGYTF.

The sample holds a few counts of this clone. The chain couples TRBV2 to TRBJ1-2; 9 bases align to TRBD1. In germline, CDR1 is SNHLY, CDR2 FYNNEI. The CDR3 runs to 13 residues. The V and J ends lost 4 bases and 6 bases, in that order; junction bases with no gene match: 3. CDR3 sequence: CASSGTGEDGYTF. In nucleotides, the CDR3 is TGTGCCAGCAGTGGGACAGGGGAAGATGGCTACACCTTC.

The genes are TRBV5-1 and TRBJ2-5, with TRBD2 identical over 7 bases. There are 14 residues in the CDR3. V lost 6 bases to trimming and J lost 5 bases; unmatched junction nucleotides: 10. CDR1 is SGHRS and CDR2 is YFSETQ in the germline V gene. CDR3 amino acids: CASTALAERETQYF. The CDR3, as DNA: TGCGCCAGCACCGCTCTAGCGGAGAGGGAGACCCAGTACTTC.

This chain uses TRBV3-1 (or the pseudogene TRBV3-2) with TRBJ2-7, with a possible D match to TRBD1 (5 bases). Germline CDR1 reads LGHDT; CDR2 reads YNNKEL (reference sequence). The germline V and J ends were trimmed by 5 bases and 6 bases, with 14 bases remaining between them. There are 13 residues in the CDR3. Here the CDR3 DNA reads TGTGCCAGCAGCAACATTAGGGGCCCCGAGCAGTACTTC. Translated: CASSNIRGPEQYF.

The chain employs TRBV6-5 and TRBJ2-3; D not certain. This CDR3 is built from 11 residues. V gave up 5 bases and J gave up 6 bases, with 6 bases separating them. Germline V lookup: CDR1 MNHEY, CDR2 SVGAGI. CDR3 sequence (DNA): TGTGCCAGCAGTCCCCCGGATACGCAGTATTTT. Encoded protein: CASSPPDTQYF.

The V and J genes are TRBV19 and TRBJ1-5, with TRBD1 as a possible D gene (5 bases). Germline CDR1 is LNHDA and CDR2 is SQIVND (reference sequence). This CDR3 has 14 amino acids. V dropped 5 bases and J dropped 3 bases, with 11 bases sitting between them. CDR3 residues: CASSPQGDNQPQHF. CDR3 DNA sequence: TGTGCCAGTAGTCCCCAGGGTGACAATCAGCCCCAGCATTTT.

This sequence joins TRBV6-5 and TRBJ1-2; D remains ambiguous. Trimming pared 2 bases from V and 6 bases from J, leaving 16 bases between. Germline V CDR1 and CDR2: MNHEY, SVGAGI. This CDR3 spans 15 amino acids. CDR3 in amino acids: CASSYRDPSVDGYTF. The CDR3 DNA reads as TGTGCCAGCAGTTACCGAGACCCCTCTGTAGATGGCTACACCTTC.

This sequence joins TRBV10-3 and TRBJ2-1; 12 bases agree with TRBD1. The CDR3 runs 15 residues. After removal of 0 bases from V and 10 bases from J, the junction contained 4 bases not matched to a gene. CDR1 is ENHRY, CDR2 SYGVKD, per germline. CDR3 residues: CAISESGQGAGEQFF. The CDR3 DNA reads as TGTGCCATCAGTGAGTCGGGACAGGGGGCTGGGGAGCAGTTCTTC.

The chain employs TRBV5-4 and TRBJ1-1; 7 bases fit TRBD1. Losses at the gene ends were 4 bases for V and 7 bases for J; bases not matched to a gene: 7. There are 13 residues in the CDR3. The germline gives CDR1 SGHNT, CDR2 YYREEE (reference sequence). CDR3 protein: CASSANWDSEAFF. The CDR3 coding sequence is TGTGCCAGCAGCGCAAACTGGGACAGTGAAGCTTTCTTT. Drawing the rest from reference TRBV5-4 and TRBJ1-1, the complete variable domain is ETGVTQSPTHLIKTRGQQVTLRCSSQSGHNTVSWYQQALGQGPQFIFQYYREEENGRGNFPPRFSGLQFPNYSSELNVNALELDDSALYLCASSANWDSEAFFGQGTRLTVV.

The chain combines TRBV5-4 with TRBJ2-5; D not resolved. The CDR3 totals 13 residues. Germline assignment: CDR1 SGHNT and CDR2 YYREEE (reference sequence). Deletions cut 0 bases from V and 6 bases from J, with 9 bases between. In DNA form, the CDR3 reads TGTGCCAGCAGCTTGGTACCCCGGCAGACCCAGTACTTC. Protein product: CASSLVPRQTQYF.

A single count supports this clone. The chain is built from TRBV7-2 and TRBJ2-2; tentatively, D is TRBD1 or TRBD2 (5 bases each). V dropped 5 bases and J dropped 5 bases, with 15 bases sitting between them. This CDR3 comprises 15 residues. Per the germline V gene, CDR1 is SGHTA and CDR2 is FQGNSA. CDR3 sequence: CASSPGPASTGELFF. CDR3 sequence (DNA): TGTGCCAGCAGCCCGGGACCTGCATCGACCGGGGAGCTGTTTTTT.

This chain links TRBV6-1 with TRBJ1-1, with a tentative D call TRBD1 (6 bases). The CDR3 is made up of 12 amino acids. Germline V gene sequence: CDR1 MNHNS, CDR2 SASEGT. The germline V and J ends were trimmed by 2 bases and 10 bases, with 11 bases remaining between them. CDR3 nucleotide sequence: TGTGCCAGCAGTGAAAAGGGACAAGGAGCTTTCTTT. Encoded protein: CASSEKGQGAFF.

CDR3 DNA sequence: TGTGCCAGCATAGGAACCCCCCCTGGGACAGATACGCAGTATTTT. Translating it yields CASIGTPPGTDTQYF. The rearrangement links TRBV6-5 to TRBJ2-3; D is unclear. V shed 7 bases and J shed 3 bases, with 17 bases lying between them. This CDR3 has 15 residues. Per germline, CDR1 MNHEY and CDR2 SVGAGI.

This sequence joins TRBV6-5 and TRBJ1-1; 7 nucleotides agree with TRBD1. J was trimmed by 7 bases and V by 2 bases; bases with no gene match: 7. Looked up from germline, CDR1 is MNHEY and CDR2 is SVGAGI. CDR3 size: 14 residues. CDR3 residues: CASSYKGTENEAFF. The CDR3 DNA reads TGTGCCAGCAGTTACAAAGGGACAGAGAATGAAGCTTTCTTT.

This clone is a singleton in its sample. V is TRBV14 and J is TRBJ2-5, with D possibly TRBD1 on 5 matching bases. Trimming cost V 2 bases and J 4 bases, with 11 bases left between them. Germline CDR1 reads SGHDN; CDR2 reads FVKESK. CDR3 size: 14 residues. CDR3 protein: CASSQLVQAETQYF. In nucleotides, the CDR3 is TGTGCCAGCAGCCAACTTGTACAGGCAGAGACCCAGTACTTC.

The chain links TRBV19 to TRBJ2-3, with 10 bases aligning to TRBD2. With V trimmed by 5 bases and J by 9 bases, 8 bases remained unmatched. CDR3 length equals 14 residues. Germline-derived CDR1 and CDR2 are LNHDA and SQIVND (reference sequence). This chain's CDR3 is CASSPILSGGTQYF. In DNA form, the CDR3 reads TGTGCCAGTAGTCCGATCCTTAGCGGGGGGACGCAGTATTTT.

The V call is TRBV2, the J call TRBJ2-2; 9 bases line up with TRBD1. The CDR3 loop spans 13 amino acids. With 11 bases clipped from V and 8 bases from J, the junction kept 9 bases outside the gene matches. CDR1 is SNHLY and CDR2 is FYNNEI in the germline V gene. In DNA, the CDR3 is TGTGCCGGAGGGGACAGGGTGTTGGGGGAGCTGTTTTTT. Residues: CAGGDRVLGELFF.